Described below is a single TCR beta chain sequence and its context. Losses at the gene ends were 5 bases for V and 1 base for J; bases not matched to a gene: 1. The CDR3 is 12 amino acids. In germline, CDR1 is SQVTM, CDR2 ANQGSEA. This entry is derived from a study of blood T cell repertoires in COVID-19. Overall study context: PBMCs, B-cell-depleted T cells, or T cells provided the cDNA or gDNA that made up the material.

In the original workflow: Counts of nucleated cells, estimated from reference gene primer amplification, were obtained. Using immunoSEQ multiplex PCR, the repertoire was profiled, and TCRdb retains in-frame clones only, with some absent. For V, J and clone size, that table is used; D and trimming come from the DNA. Among about 98,000 clones listed, more than 65% were seen once. V usage is TRBV29-1 and J usage is TRBJ1-1; 7 nucleotides agree with TRBD1. Specimen: peripheral blood. This sequence originates from a woman older than 75 with acute or convalescent COVID-19. The CDR3 is CSVYRGNTEAFF. The CDR3 DNA reads TGCAGCGTTTACAGGGGGAACACTGAAGCTTTCTTT.